This is a list of T cell receptor beta chains from one sample in a study of cytomegalovirus exposure and HLA in healthy donors. TCRdb's table, derived via immunoSEQ multiplex PCR, lists solely in-frame clones and lacks some. The table includes some 150,000 clones, roughly 80% detected once. Sequenced: PBMCs. These receptors were taken from a man between 35 and 55 years old in good health and CMV-seropositive. Both conserved end residues are part of each CDR3. Fields, in order: CDR3 length, D gene, clone size, J gene, V gene, CDR3 protein, CDR3 DNA. D genes are given only for firm matches. Not all rows give a size; the values are once, few, many and, for expanded clones, a class.

len: 18; d_gene: TRBD1; abundance: .; j_gene: TRBJ2-1; v_gene: TRBV4-2; CDR3aa: CASSRAGIPGQGDNEQFF; CDR3nt: TGTGCCAGCAGCCGGGCTGGGATTCCGGGACAGGGCGACAATGAGCAGTTCTTC
len: 11; d_gene: .; abundance: .; j_gene: TRBJ2-5; v_gene: TRBV7-2; CDR3aa: CASSLQDTQYF; CDR3nt: TGTGCCAGCAGCCTACAGGATACCCAGTACTTC
len: 14; d_gene: .; abundance: .; j_gene: TRBJ2-3; v_gene: TRBV25-1; CDR3aa: CASSDRGSSDTQYF; CDR3nt: TGTGCCAGCAGTGATAGGGGGTCTTCAGATACGCAGTATTTT
len: 14; d_gene: .; abundance: .; j_gene: TRBJ2-7; v_gene: TRBV2; CDR3aa: CASRGGQLNYEQYF; CDR3nt: TGTGCCAGCAGGGGAGGACAACTCAACTACGAGCAGTACTTC
len: 14; d_gene: .; abundance: .; j_gene: TRBJ2-7; v_gene: TRBV30; CDR3aa: CAWVPSTATYEQYF; CDR3nt: TGTGCCTGGGTCCCTTCGACAGCCACCTACGAGCAGTACTTC
len: 15; d_gene: TRBD1; abundance: .; j_gene: TRBJ2-2; v_gene: TRBV5-1; CDR3aa: CASSRQGADTGELFF; CDR3nt: TGCGCCAGCAGCCGACAGGGGGCCGACACCGGGGAGCTGTTTTTT
len: 13; d_gene: .; abundance: .; j_gene: TRBJ2-7; v_gene: TRBV28; CDR3aa: CASSFHRRVEQYF; CDR3nt: TGTGCCAGCAGTTTTCATCGGAGGGTCGAGCAGTACTTC
len: 16; d_gene: .; abundance: once; j_gene: TRBJ2-3; v_gene: TRBV7-9; CDR3aa: CASSYVASETQNTQYF; CDR3nt: TGTGCCAGCAGCTACGTCGCTAGCGAAACACAGAATACGCAGTATTTT
len: 19; d_gene: .; abundance: .; j_gene: TRBJ1-1; v_gene: TRBV7-3; CDR3aa: CASSLGVRGRMVTTTEAFF; CDR3nt: TGTGCCAGCAGCTTAGGGGTACGGGGGAGGATGGTGACAACCACTGAAGCTTTCTTT
len: 14; d_gene: TRBD1; abundance: .; j_gene: TRBJ2-3; v_gene: TRBV5-1; CDR3aa: CASSKDRSTDTQYF; CDR3nt: TGCGCCAGCAGTAAGGACAGGAGCACAGATACGCAGTATTTT
len: 11; d_gene: .; abundance: .; j_gene: TRBJ2-7; v_gene: TRBV20-1; CDR3aa: CSASRAAEQYF; CDR3nt: TGCAGTGCTAGTCGAGCGGCAGAGCAGTACTTC
len: 13; d_gene: TRBD1; abundance: .; j_gene: TRBJ2-1; v_gene: TRBV9; CDR3aa: CASSDRTGGMQFF; CDR3nt: TGTGCCAGCAGCGACCGGACAGGGGGCATGCAGTTCTTC
len: 14; d_gene: TRBD1; abundance: .; j_gene: TRBJ2-7; v_gene: TRBV10-3; CDR3aa: CAISDRQGPYEQYF; CDR3nt: TGTGCCATCAGTGACAGACAGGGGCCCTACGAGCAGTACTTC
len: 16; d_gene: .; abundance: .; j_gene: TRBJ1-1; v_gene: TRBV27; CDR3aa: CASSYIGGTLNTEAFF; CDR3nt: TGTGCCAGCAGTTATATAGGAGGAACTCTGAACACTGAAGCTTTCTTT
len: 13; d_gene: .; abundance: .; j_gene: TRBJ2-3; v_gene: TRBV11-3; CDR3aa: CASSLLSGDTQYF; CDR3nt: TGTGCCAGCAGCTTACTCAGCGGGGATACGCAGTATTTT
len: 14; d_gene: .; abundance: once; j_gene: TRBJ2-7; v_gene: TRBV7-2; CDR3aa: CASSLGLTGDEQYF; CDR3nt: TGTGCCAGCAGCTTAGGGCTTACGGGGGACGAGCAGTACTTC
len: 11; d_gene: TRBD1; abundance: .; j_gene: TRBJ1-1; v_gene: TRBV6-4; CDR3aa: CASSDQGQGVF; CDR3nt: TGTGCCAGCAGTGACCAGGGCCAGGGGGTCTTT
len: 14; d_gene: .; abundance: .; j_gene: TRBJ1-2; v_gene: TRBV4-1; CDR3aa: CASSPQTGIYGYTF; CDR3nt: TGCGCCAGCAGCCCCCAAACAGGGATTTATGGCTACACCTTC
len: 14; d_gene: TRBD1; abundance: .; j_gene: TRBJ1-3; v_gene: TRBV9; CDR3aa: CASSRDRAGNTIYF; CDR3nt: TGTGCCAGCAGCCGGGACAGGGCTGGAAACACCATATATTTT
len: 15; d_gene: .; abundance: .; j_gene: TRBJ2-3; v_gene: TRBV25-1; CDR3aa: CASSEGSSSTDTQYF; CDR3nt: TGTGCCAGCAGTGAAGGTAGCTCATCCACAGATACGCAGTATTTT
len: 14; d_gene: TRBD1; abundance: .; j_gene: TRBJ2-5; v_gene: TRBV7-6; CDR3aa: CASSFTGERETQYF; CDR3nt: TGTGCCAGCAGCTTTACAGGGGAGAGGGAGACCCAGTACTTC
len: 12; d_gene: .; abundance: .; j_gene: TRBJ2-1; v_gene: TRBV7-6; CDR3aa: CASSWDAGEQFF; CDR3nt: TGTGCCAGCAGCTGGGACGCGGGAGAGCAGTTCTTC
len: 14; d_gene: .; abundance: .; j_gene: TRBJ2-7; v_gene: TRBV27; CDR3aa: CASLTLALPYEQYF; CDR3nt: TGTGCCAGCCTTACTCTAGCGCTTCCCTACGAGCAGTACTTC
len: 18; d_gene: TRBD1; abundance: .; j_gene: TRBJ1-5; v_gene: TRBV15; CDR3aa: CATSRVGQARHSNQPQHF; CDR3nt: TGTGCCACCAGCAGAGTTGGACAGGCTCGGCACAGCAATCAGCCCCAGCATTTT
len: 14; d_gene: .; abundance: .; j_gene: TRBJ2-3; v_gene: TRBV27; CDR3aa: CASSHNSRPDTQYF; CDR3nt: TGTGCCAGCTCCCACAACTCCAGGCCAGATACGCAGTATTTT
len: 14; d_gene: .; abundance: .; j_gene: TRBJ1-4; v_gene: TRBV6-6; CDR3aa: CASSYSTGAAKLFF; CDR3nt: TGTGCCAGCAGTTACTCGACTGGGGCCGCGAAACTGTTTTTT
len: 15; d_gene: .; abundance: .; j_gene: TRBJ2-2; v_gene: TRBV7-6; CDR3aa: CASSLGASNSGELFF; CDR3nt: TGTGCCAGCAGCTTAGGGGCTAGCAACTCCGGGGAGCTGTTTTTT
len: 17; d_gene: TRBD1; abundance: .; j_gene: TRBJ2-5; v_gene: TRBV25-1; CDR3aa: CASSETPEGGIQETQYF; CDR3nt: TGTGCCAGCAGTGAAACCCCCGAAGGGGGCATTCAAGAGACCCAGTACTTC
len: 15; d_gene: TRBD2; abundance: .; j_gene: TRBJ2-2; v_gene: TRBV18; CDR3aa: CASSFGLAGTGELFF; CDR3nt: TGTGCCAGCTCATTCGGACTAGCGGGGACCGGGGAGCTGTTTTTT
len: 13; d_gene: .; abundance: .; j_gene: TRBJ1-2; v_gene: TRBV29-1; CDR3aa: CSVVVGGLYGYTF; CDR3nt: TGCAGCGTTGTCGTAGGAGGGCTCTATGGCTACACCTTC
len: 18; d_gene: .; abundance: .; j_gene: TRBJ2-2; v_gene: TRBV27; CDR3aa: CASSFIGLPTPNTGELFF; CDR3nt: TGTGCCAGCAGTTTTATAGGACTACCAACCCCGAACACCGGGGAGCTGTTTTTT
len: 16; d_gene: TRBD1; abundance: once; j_gene: TRBJ2-1; v_gene: TRBV5-6; CDR3aa: CASSLPGQGAYNEQFF; CDR3nt: TGTGCCAGCAGCCTCCCGGGACAGGGGGCCTACAATGAGCAGTTCTTC
len: 15; d_gene: TRBD1; abundance: .; j_gene: TRBJ1-1; v_gene: TRBV5-1; CDR3aa: CASSFTGQGDTEAFF; CDR3nt: TGCGCCAGCAGCTTTACCGGACAGGGGGACACTGAAGCTTTCTTT
len: 15; d_gene: TRBD1; abundance: .; j_gene: TRBJ2-7; v_gene: TRBV7-8; CDR3aa: CASSSILTGVGEQYF; CDR3nt: TGTGCCAGCAGCTCAATACTCACAGGGGTGGGGGAGCAGTACTTC
len: 14; d_gene: .; abundance: .; j_gene: TRBJ1-1; v_gene: TRBV1; CDR3aa: CTSSAGTENTEAFF; CDR3nt: TGCACCAGCAGCGCCGGGACAGAGAACACTGAAGCTTTCTTT
len: 17; d_gene: TRBD1; abundance: .; j_gene: TRBJ1-5; v_gene: TRBV28; CDR3aa: CASSLLDRGLSYQPQHF; CDR3nt: TGTGCCAGCAGTTTACTGGACAGGGGGCTTTCGTATCAGCCCCAGCATTTT
len: 17; d_gene: TRBD2; abundance: .; j_gene: TRBJ2-1; v_gene: TRBV5-1; CDR3aa: CASSFLVRGSPYNEQFF; CDR3nt: TGCGCCAGCAGCTTTCTAGTGCGGGGGTCCCCCTACAATGAGCAGTTCTTC
len: 15; d_gene: .; abundance: .; j_gene: TRBJ2-4; v_gene: TRBV7-2; CDR3aa: CASSPETALKNIQYF; CDR3nt: TGTGCCAGCAGCCCAGAGACAGCGTTGAAAAACATTCAGTACTTC
len: 12; d_gene: TRBD2; abundance: .; j_gene: TRBJ2-1; v_gene: TRBV29-1; CDR3aa: CSVGTSDSEQFF; CDR3nt: TGCAGCGTCGGGACTAGCGACAGTGAGCAGTTCTTC
len: 16; d_gene: TRBD2; abundance: .; j_gene: TRBJ2-3; v_gene: TRBV7-7; CDR3aa: CASSPGLAGHTDTQYF; CDR3nt: TGTGCCAGCAGCCCGGGACTAGCGGGGCACACAGATACGCAGTATTTT
len: 12; d_gene: .; abundance: .; j_gene: TRBJ1-5; v_gene: TRBV10-3; CDR3aa: CAISEANQPQHF; CDR3nt: TGTGCCATCAGTGAGGCGAATCAGCCCCAGCATTTT
len: 14; d_gene: TRBD2; abundance: .; j_gene: TRBJ2-7; v_gene: TRBV11-3; CDR3aa: CASSEAGVGYEQYF; CDR3nt: TGTGCCAGCAGCGAGGCGGGAGTAGGCTACGAGCAGTACTTC
len: 14; d_gene: TRBD1; abundance: .; j_gene: TRBJ2-5; v_gene: TRBV9; CDR3aa: CASSVATGVETQYF; CDR3nt: TGTGCCAGCAGCGTAGCTACAGGGGTAGAGACCCAGTACTTC
len: 15; d_gene: .; abundance: few; j_gene: TRBJ2-3; v_gene: TRBV6-5; CDR3aa: CASSYKGVLADTQYF; CDR3nt: TGTGCCAGCAGTTACAAGGGAGTCCTCGCAGATACGCAGTATTTT
len: 17; d_gene: TRBD2; abundance: .; j_gene: TRBJ2-2; v_gene: TRBV4-1; CDR3aa: CASSLPTASGMSGELFF; CDR3nt: TGCGCCAGCAGCCTCCCCACGGCTAGCGGGATGTCCGGGGAGCTGTTTTTT